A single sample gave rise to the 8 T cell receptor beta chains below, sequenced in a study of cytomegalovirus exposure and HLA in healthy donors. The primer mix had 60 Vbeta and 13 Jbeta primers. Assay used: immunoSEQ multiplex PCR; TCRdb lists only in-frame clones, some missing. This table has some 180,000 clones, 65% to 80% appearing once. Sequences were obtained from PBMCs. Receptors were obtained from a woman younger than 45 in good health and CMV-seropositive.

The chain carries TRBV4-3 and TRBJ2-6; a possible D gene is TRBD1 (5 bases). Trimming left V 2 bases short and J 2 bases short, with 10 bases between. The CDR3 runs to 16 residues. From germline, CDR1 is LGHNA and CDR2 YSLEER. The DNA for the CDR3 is TGCGCCAGCAGCCAAACGGCAGGGACTGGGGCCAACGTCCTGACTTTC. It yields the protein CASSQTAGTGANVLTF.

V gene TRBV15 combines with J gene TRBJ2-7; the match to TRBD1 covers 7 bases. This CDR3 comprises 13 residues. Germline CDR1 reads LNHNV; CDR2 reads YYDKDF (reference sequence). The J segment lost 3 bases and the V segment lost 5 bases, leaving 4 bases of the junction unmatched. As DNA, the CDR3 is TGTGCCACCAGCGTGCGACAGGGCTACGAGCAGTACTTC. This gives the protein CATSVRQGYEQYF.

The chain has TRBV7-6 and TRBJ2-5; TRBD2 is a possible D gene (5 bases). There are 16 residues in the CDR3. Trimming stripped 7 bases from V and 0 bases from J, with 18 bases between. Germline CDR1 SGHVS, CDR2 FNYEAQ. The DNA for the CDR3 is TGTGCCAGCACCGACCCCAGGCGGGTTTACCAAGAGACCCAGTACTTC. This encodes CASTDPRRVYQETQYF.

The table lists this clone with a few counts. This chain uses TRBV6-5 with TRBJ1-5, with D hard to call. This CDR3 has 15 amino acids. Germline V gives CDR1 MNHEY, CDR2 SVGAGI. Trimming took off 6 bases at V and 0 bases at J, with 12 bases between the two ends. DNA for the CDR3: TGTGCCAGCAGCTTGTCGGAGCCTAGCAATCAGCCCCAGCATTTT. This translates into CASSLSEPSNQPQHF.

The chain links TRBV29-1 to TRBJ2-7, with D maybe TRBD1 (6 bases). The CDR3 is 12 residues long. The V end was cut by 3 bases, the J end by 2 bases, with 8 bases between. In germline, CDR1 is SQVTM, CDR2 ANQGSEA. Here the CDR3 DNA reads TGCAGCGTTGAGACAGGCCCCTACGAGCAGTACTTC. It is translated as CSVETGPYEQYF.

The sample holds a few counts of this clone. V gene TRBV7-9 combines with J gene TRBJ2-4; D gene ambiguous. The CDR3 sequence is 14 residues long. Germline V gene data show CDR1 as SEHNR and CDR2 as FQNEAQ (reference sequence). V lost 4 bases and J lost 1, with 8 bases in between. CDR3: CASSSTRAKNIQYF. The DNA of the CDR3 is TGTGCCAGCAGCTCTACGCGGGCCAAAAACATTCAGTACTTC. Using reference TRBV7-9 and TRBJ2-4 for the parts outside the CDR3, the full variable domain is DTGVSQNPRHKITKRGQNVTFRCDPISEHNRLYWYRQTLGQGPEFLTYFQNEAQLEKSRLLSDRFSAERPKGSFSTLEIQRTEQGDSAMYLCASSSTRAKNIQYFGAGTRLSVL.

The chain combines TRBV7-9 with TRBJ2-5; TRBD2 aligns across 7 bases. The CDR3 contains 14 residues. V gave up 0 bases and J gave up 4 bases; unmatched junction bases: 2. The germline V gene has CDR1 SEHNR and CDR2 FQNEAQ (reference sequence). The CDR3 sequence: CASSLAGGPETQYF. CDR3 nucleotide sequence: TGTGCCAGCAGCTTAGCGGGAGGGCCAGAGACCCAGTACTTC.

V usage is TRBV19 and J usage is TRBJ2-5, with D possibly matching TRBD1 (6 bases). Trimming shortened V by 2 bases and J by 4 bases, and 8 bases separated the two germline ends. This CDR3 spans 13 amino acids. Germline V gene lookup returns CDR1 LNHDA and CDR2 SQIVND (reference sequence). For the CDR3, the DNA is TGTGCCAGTAGTATAAGGACAGCAGAGACCCAGTACTTC. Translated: CASSIRTAETQYF.